The 20 T cell receptor beta chains given below trace back to one sample, sequenced in a study of sequential checkpoint blockade in melanoma. Here immunoSEQ multiplex PCR was the method, and the copy in TCRdb shows in-frame clones only, minus some. This sample has fewer than 25,000 clones, with 80% to 85% found just once. Treatment meaning: randomized to nivolumab then ipilimumab (arm A) or the reverse (arm B). Sequencing was performed on CD8+ T cells sorted from blood (inferred from file names), taken from a patient given nivolumab and ipilimumab in sequence. The receptors were sampled from a human donor with melanoma.

This chain uses TRBV7-9 with TRBJ2-7, with 7 bases matching TRBD2. Germline V gene data show CDR1 as SEHNR and CDR2 as FQNEAQ (reference sequence). CDR3 length: 15 amino acids. V shed 6 bases and J 4 bases; nucleotides not matched to a gene: 12. CDR3 in DNA: TGTGCCAGCAGAAGTACCGGGACTACCACGTACGAGCAGTACTTC. Protein product: CASRSTGTTTYEQYF.

Comment on this clone: A read error may account for a junction end that differs from germline. This chain uses TRBV10-3 with TRBJ2-6, with D maybe TRBD2 (6 bases). Germline V gene sequence: CDR1 ENHRY, CDR2 SYGVKD. The CDR3 loop spans 11 amino acids. The CDR3 DNA is TGTGCCATCAGTGGGGGGGACGTGCTGACTTTC. As protein: CAISGGDVLTF.

The gene calls are TRBV28 and TRBJ2-7; tentative D call: TRBD1 (5 bases). V lost 7 bases and J 1 base, leaving 11 bases between the germline ends. The germline CDR1 and CDR2 sequences are MDHEN and SYDVKM. The CDR3 consists of 13 residues. The CDR3 here is CASIPRQSYEQYF. DNA for the CDR3: TGTGCCAGCATCCCGAGACAGTCCTACGAGCAGTACTTC.

This rearrangement joins TRBV10-3 to TRBJ1-1, with D perhaps TRBD1 (5 bases). V was pared by 7 bases and J by 0 bases, with 15 bases between. The CDR3 length is 15 residues. Germline V gene lookup returns CDR1 ENHRY and CDR2 SYGVKD. The CDR3 protein is CAIKLQEEMNTEAFF. CDR3 coding DNA: TGTGCCATCAAGCTACAGGAAGAAATGAACACTGAAGCTTTCTTT.

This clone has just a few counts. The chain joins TRBV6-4 to TRBJ1-1, with D possibly TRBD1 on 6 matching bases. V gave up 5 bases and J gave up 5 bases, with 12 bases separating them. This CDR3 is built from 13 residues. CDR1 and CDR2 (germline): MRHNA, SNTAGT. CDR3 sequence: CASSTGTPTEAFF. In DNA, the CDR3 is TGTGCCAGCAGTACTGGGACACCGACTGAAGCTTTCTTT.

The chain links TRBV27 to TRBJ1-1; D unresolved. CDR1 and CDR2 (germline): MNHEY, SMNVEV (reference sequence). This CDR3 spans 13 amino acids. V lost 5 bases and J 6 bases, leaving 13 bases between the germline ends. The CDR3 region has the DNA TGTGCCAGCAGTCCGTTAGGGCGGGCTGAAGCTTTCTTT. It translates to CASSPLGRAEAFF.

V gene TRBV5-4 combines with J gene TRBJ2-7; 10 positions match TRBD2. Germline-derived CDR1 and CDR2 are SGHNT and YYREEE (reference sequence). The V segment lost 5 bases and the J segment 0 bases; nucleotides outside the gene matches: 5. The CDR3 length is 15 residues. CDR3 region: CASRSGLANSYEQYF. CDR3 sequence (DNA): TGTGCCAGCAGGTCGGGACTAGCGAACTCCTACGAGCAGTACTTC.

This clone was detected only a few times. The chain is built from TRBV19 and TRBJ2-7, with a weak D call TRBD2 (5 bases). Trimming left V 7 bases short and J 4 bases short, with 14 bases between. The length of the CDR3 is 13 residues. Germline V gene sequence: CDR1 LNHDA, CDR2 SQIVND (reference sequence). Here the CDR3 DNA reads TGTGCCAGTACCCTTGGGCCGGGGTACGAGCAGTACTTC. It is translated as CASTLGPGYEQYF.

The CDR3 here is CSVEAVPAGGSHEQYF. CDR3 bases: TGCAGCGTTGAAGCTGTCCCAGCGGGAGGGTCCCACGAGCAGTACTTC. The J gene is TRBJ2-5, the V gene TRBV29-1; 10 bases are a match to TRBD2. The J call could be wrong; TRBJ2-7 is a better fit for the DNA end. Germline V lookup: CDR1 SQVTM, CDR2 ANQGSEA. This CDR3 has 16 residues.

The rearrangement joins TRBV5-4 to TRBJ2-7; TRBD1 matches 9 bases. J lost 1 base, V lost 1 base, and 6 bases had no gene match. The germline V gene has CDR1 SGHNT and CDR2 YYREEE (reference sequence). CDR3 length: 16 residues. The CDR3 reads CASSLPGQGGSYEQYF. The CDR3 nucleotides read TGTGCCAGCAGCTTGCCGGGACAGGGTGGGTCCTACGAGCAGTACTTC.

The chain links TRBV21-1 to TRBJ1-6. TRBV21-1 is given as a pseudogene. This CDR3 contains 17 residues. The CDR3 region is CASSESSTETNNSPLHF. For the CDR3, the DNA is TGTGCCAGCAGCGAATCCTCGACCGAAACTAATAATTCACCCCTCCACTTT.

The gene calls are TRBV7-8 and TRBJ1-2; no definite D call. The germline V gene has CDR1 SGHVS and CDR2 FQNEAQ. The germline V and J ends were trimmed by 4 bases and 4 bases, with 19 bases remaining between them. The CDR3 extends over 16 amino acids. The CDR3 bases are TGTGCCAGCAGCTCCGAACGGATCCGGGTTAGCTATGGCTACACCTTC. This translates into CASSSERIRVSYGYTF.

V and J are TRBV19 and TRBJ2-2; possibly TRBD2 for D (6 bases). The CDR3 has 14 residues. Germline lookup yields CDR1 LNHDA and CDR2 SQIVND (reference sequence). Between the trimmed V and J ends, which lost 3 bases and 6 bases, there was a span of 11 bases. This chain's CDR3 is CASSIGLWAGELFF. The CDR3 bases are TGTGCCAGTAGTATCGGACTATGGGCCGGGGAGCTGTTTTTT.

The chain employs TRBV27 and TRBJ2-1; 8 bases map to TRBD1. V shed 0 bases and J 0 bases; nucleotides not matched to a gene: 7. The CDR3 is 18 residues long. Looked up from germline, CDR1 is MNHEY and CDR2 is SMNVEV (reference sequence). The DNA for the CDR3 is TGTGCCAGCAGTTTATCTTACTGGGACAGGAGCTCCTACAATGAGCAGTTCTTC. It codes for CASSLSYWDRSSYNEQFF.

The chain is built from TRBV9 and TRBJ2-2; 8 nucleotides align to TRBD1. Germline V gene data show CDR1 as SGDLS and CDR2 as YYNGEE. V lost 4 bases to trimming and J lost 9 bases; unmatched junction nucleotides: 8. This CDR3 comprises 14 residues. Here the CDR3 DNA reads TGTGCCAGCAGCCCATACCGGACAGGGAGGGAGCTGTTTTTT. As protein: CASSPYRTGRELFF. Full variable domain (rest looked up from reference TRBV9 and TRBJ2-2): DSGVTQTPKHLITATGQRVTLRCSPRSGDLSVYWYQQSLDQGLQFLIQYYNGEERAKGNILERFSAQQFPDLHSELNLSSLELGDSALYFCASSPYRTGRELFFGEGSRLTVL.

Only a few counts were recorded for this clone. The genes are TRBV19 and TRBJ1-4, with D tentatively TRBD1 (6 bases). Germline assignment: CDR1 LNHDA and CDR2 SQIVND (reference sequence). With 5 bases removed from V and 8 bases from J, the gap between germline ends came to 12 bases. The length of the CDR3 is 13 residues. CDR3 protein: CASSFGGREKLFF. CDR3 nucleotides: TGTGCCAGTAGTTTTGGGGGCAGGGAAAAACTGTTTTTT.

About this clone: Other DNA sequences in the sample encode the same CDR3. The rearrangement links TRBV27 to TRBJ2-7; D remains unclear. Per the germline V gene, CDR1 is MNHEY and CDR2 is SMNVEV (reference sequence). The V and J ends lost 2 bases and 0 bases respectively, with 5 bases between them. The CDR3 consists of 13 residues. The CDR3 DNA is TGTGCCAGCAGTTTACCGGGCTCCTACGAGCAGTACTTC. Encoded protein: CASSLPGSYEQYF.

This sequence joins TRBV5-1 and TRBJ2-1; 10 bases are a match to TRBD1. Germline values: CDR1 SGHRS, CDR2 YFSETQ. The trim removed 5 bases at V and 4 bases at J, leaving 6 bases unmatched. There are 15 residues in the CDR3. This chain's CDR3 is CASRPGTGVYNEQFF. CDR3 bases: TGCGCCAGCAGGCCCGGGACAGGGGTTTACAATGAGCAGTTCTTC.

The chain employs TRBV27 and TRBJ1-5, with a tentative D call TRBD1 (5 bases). Germline V gene lookup returns CDR1 MNHEY and CDR2 SMNVEV (reference sequence). This CDR3 contains 15 residues. The V end lost 5 bases, the J end lost 0 bases, and 11 bases lay between the germline ends. This CDR3 is CASSPRTHSNQPQHF. For the CDR3, the DNA is TGTGCCAGCAGTCCCCGGACACATAGCAATCAGCCCCAGCATTTT.

This clone has a single count. The rearrangement joins TRBV10-1 to TRBJ2-3; perhaps TRBD2 as D (7 bases). CDR1 WNHNN and CDR2 SYGVQD come from the germline V gene (reference sequence). The CDR3 contains 16 residues. V was cut by 6 bases and J by 2 bases, with 18 bases left in between. CDR3 coding DNA: TGCGCCAGCAGATTCTTGGGGGGGCTGGACACAGATACGCAGTATTTT. Amino acid sequence: CASRFLGGLDTDTQYF.